Listed below are T cell receptor beta chains from one sample, sequenced in a study of blood T cell repertoires in COVID-19. TCRdb's copy holds only in-frame clones and misses some; the assay was immunoSEQ multiplex PCR. The sample has 300,000 to 400,000 clones, roughly 89% seen once. The source material was peripheral blood. These TCRs come from a woman between 18 and 30 years old who had recovered from COVID-19. The CDR3 runs from the conserved cysteine through the conserved F or W. A D gene is named only where the DNA matches it firmly. Expanded clones get a size class; other rows say once, few or many, or leave the size out.

j_call | v_call | clone_size | d_call | cdr3_aa | cdr3_nt
TRBJ2-4 | TRBV4-3 | NA | NA | CASSQDWNSLAKNIQYF | TGCGCCAGCAGCCAAGATTGGAATAGCTTGGCCAAAAACATTCAGTACTTC
TRBJ2-2 | TRBV7-9 | NA | TRBD1 | CASSLGQGDTGELFF | TGTGCCAGCAGCTTAGGACAGGGGGACACCGGGGAGCTGTTTTTT
TRBJ2-1 | TRBV18 | NA | TRBD1 | CASSLRQGAYNEQFF | TGTGCCAGCTCACTGCGGCAGGGGGCATACAATGAGCAGTTCTTC
TRBJ1-1 | TRBV4-1 | few | NA | CASSQEPGQSTEAFF | TGCGCCAGCAGCCAGGAACCGGGACAAAGCACTGAAGCTTTCTTT
TRBJ2-5 | TRBV11-2 | NA | NA | CASSLVRGGDQETQYF | TGTGCCAGCAGCTTAGTTCGGGGCGGGGACCAAGAGACCCAGTACTTC
TRBJ1-2 | TRBV29-1 | NA | NA | CSIPDRSSYGYTF | TGCAGCATTCCCGACAGGTCGTCCTATGGCTACACCTTC
TRBJ2-2 | TRBV11-3 | NA | NA | CASSLGGNTGELFF | TGTGCCAGCAGCCTGGGAGGGAACACCGGGGAGCTGTTTTTT
TRBJ1-5 | TRBV19 | NA | NA | CASSISRSNQPQHF | TGTGCCAGTAGTATTAGCCGTAGCAATCAGCCCCAGCATTTT
TRBJ1-6 | TRBV7-9 | once | TRBD1 | CASSVGQGSSPLHF | TGTGCCAGCAGCGTCGGACAGGGGAGTTCACCCCTCCACTTT
TRBJ1-4 | TRBV3-1/TRBV3-2 | few | NA | CASSQDRGREKLFF | TGTGCCAGCAGCCAAGATAGGGGCCGGGAAAAACTGTTTTTT
TRBJ2-1 | TRBV13 | NA | TRBD2 | CASSPLAGGPRNEQFF | TGTGCCAGCAGCCCGCTAGCGGGAGGGCCTCGTAATGAGCAGTTCTTC
TRBJ2-3 | TRBV7-2 | NA | TRBD2 | CASSLSGRTDTQYF | TGTGCCAGCAGCCTTAGCGGGCGCACAGATACGCAGTATTTT
TRBJ2-3 | TRBV27 | NA | NA | CASSPLERSDTQYF | TGTGCCAGCAGTCCCCTCGAGAGATCCGATACGCAGTATTTT
TRBJ2-3 | TRBV7-2 | NA | NA | CASRTVTDTQYF | TGTGCCAGCAGGACAGTCACAGATACGCAGTATTTT
TRBJ2-5 | TRBV6-5 | NA | TRBD1 | CASSRDRQETQYF | TGTGCCAGCAGCCGGGACAGACAAGAGACCCAGTACTTC
TRBJ1-2 | TRBV28 | few | NA | CASSPPWGQRNYGYTF | TGTGCCAGCAGCCCGCCCTGGGGGCAACGGAACTATGGCTACACCTTC
TRBJ1-1 | TRBV9 | few | TRBD1 | CASSTGQGNTEAFF | TGTGCCAGCAGCACTGGACAGGGTAACACTGAAGCTTTCTTT
TRBJ1-4 | TRBV27 | once | NA | CASSLLHEEKLFF | TGTGCCAGCAGTTTATTACATGAAGAAAAACTGTTTTTT
TRBJ2-2 | TRBV6-2/TRBV6-3 | NA | TRBD2 | CASSYSVRGGRTGELFF | TGTGCCAGCAGTTACTCCGTCCGGGGAGGGAGGACCGGGGAGCTGTTTTTT
TRBJ2-1 | TRBV6-5 | few | NA | CASRTGYNEQFF | TGTGCCAGCAGAACAGGGTACAATGAGCAGTTCTTC
TRBJ1-1 | TRBV12-5 | NA | TRBD1 | CASGQRQGETEAFF | TGTGCTAGTGGGCAACGACAGGGGGAGACTGAAGCTTTCTTT
TRBJ2-3 | TRBV20-1 | few | NA | CSASTPGRGTTDTQYF | TGCAGTGCTAGTACCCCGGGACGGGGGACCACAGATACGCAGTATTTT
TRBJ2-2 | TRBV4-3 | NA | TRBD2 | CASSQDSAGEPGELFF | TGCGCCAGCAGCCAAGATTCAGCGGGAGAGCCCGGGGAGCTGTTTTTT
TRBJ1-3 | TRBV6-6 | NA | NA | CASSYPPGPSGNTIYF | TGTGCCAGCAGTTACCCCCCGGGTCCCTCTGGAAACACCATATATTTT
TRBJ2-1 | TRBV4-3 | NA | NA | CASSQDGLGVYNEQFF | TGCGCCAGCAGCCAAGATGGGCTAGGGGTCTACAATGAGCAGTTCTTC
TRBJ1-1 | TRBV7-2 | NA | TRBD1 | CASSLVPGTGRTEAFF | TGTGCCAGCAGCTTAGTACCCGGGACAGGGAGGACTGAAGCTTTCTTT
TRBJ1-3 | TRBV19 | NA | TRBD1 | CASSTRTGAGNTIYF | TGTGCCAGTAGTACGAGGACAGGGGCTGGAAACACCATATATTTT
TRBJ1-2 | TRBV7-2 | NA | NA | CASSLVGGGRGKAYYGYTF | TGTGCCAGCAGCTTAGTAGGGGGGGGTAGAGGAAAGGCTTACTATGGCTACACCTTC
TRBJ2-1 | TRBV5-4 | few | NA | CASSLAVRPGEQFF | TGTGCCAGCAGCTTGGCCGTCCGCCCCGGTGAGCAGTTCTTC
TRBJ1-1 | TRBV7-2 | NA | NA | CASSPPQGSTEAFF | TGTGCCAGCAGTCCACCCCAGGGGAGCACTGAAGCTTTCTTT
TRBJ2-1 | TRBV27 | once | NA | CASTTLIRDSTYNEQFF | TGTGCCAGCACCACCTTGATCCGCGACAGTACCTACAATGAGCAGTTCTTC
TRBJ2-1 | TRBV11-3 | NA | NA | CASNAGYNEQFF | TGTGCCAGCAATGCGGGCTACAATGAGCAGTTCTTC